The T cell receptor beta chain under discussion was sequenced for a study of regulatory T cells in long-lasting Graves disease. Broader study findings: Gene preferences differed: TRBV28, TRBJ1-2, TRBJ2-5 in persistent cases.

Per germline, CDR1 MNHEY and CDR2 SMNVEV (reference sequence). The CDR3 consists of 15 residues. Losses at the gene ends were 4 bases for V and 6 bases for J; bases not matched to a gene: 10. This clonotype was counted many times. Its antigen is undetermined. With iRepertoire HTBI primers and Arm-PCR of CDR3 regions, TCR beta libraries were built. From the multiplex PCR reads, TCRdb called clonotypes with MiXCR, one entry per CDR3 protein. The table records about 400,000 distinct CDR3 sequences, roughly 20% of them present only once. Time point defined: persistent/refractory GD, antithyroid drugs over 5 years with positive TRAb. The TCR library was prepared using RNA isolated from PBMCs.

The clonotype originates from a female donor with Graves disease. Here the sequenced sample was peripheral blood mononuclear cells (PBMCs), taken when the disease was refractory, from a patient treated with antithyroid drugs. This sequence joins TRBV27 and TRBJ1-2, with 8 bases lining up with TRBD1. In DNA form, the CDR3 reads TGTGCCAGCAGTTCGATTCAGGGGGCGCGGCATGGCTACACCTTC. This gives the protein CASSSIQGARHGYTF.